This entry features one T cell receptor (beta chain) sequence. No antigen is known for it. The data were obtained in a study of cytomegalovirus exposure and HLA in healthy donors. Study-wide points: Based on reports, TCR beta sequences accurately predicted HLA-A and HLA-B alleles for most subjects. Listed as cytomegalovirus-associated were about 160 TCR beta chains. CMV serostatus was the only recorded immune exposure for donors.

It was with 60 Vbeta and 13 Jbeta primers that the PCR ran. Sequenced by immunoSEQ multiplex PCR; TCRdb stores in-frame clones only, minus some. The sample records 150,000 to 200,000 clones, around 80% being singletons. The germline gives CDR1 KGHSH, CDR2 LQKENI. Trimming cost V 6 bases and J 5 bases; bases outside gene matches: 18. CDR3 length: 19 residues. The source material was PBMCs. The origin of this receptor is a male donor in good health and CMV-seropositive. The V and J genes are TRBV18 and TRBJ2-7; the match to TRBD2 covers 14 bases. Here the CDR3 reads CASSRLGQGGLAGVHEQYF. The CDR3 nucleotides read TGTGCCAGCTCGCGCCTCGGACAGGGGGGACTAGCGGGAGTCCACGAGCAGTACTTC.